These 19 T cell receptor beta chains share one sample of origin, sequenced in a study of shared clonotypes between healthy human individuals. Clones were read by immunoSEQ multiplex PCR, and TCRdb kept only the in-frame ones, dropping some. This sample has 1,400,000 or so clones, with about 98.5% found just once. The sequencing input was naive CD4+ T cells sorted from blood. Subset reported: CD45RA+ positively selected. The receptors stem from a man between 25 and 39 years old in good health.

V gene TRBV27 combines with J gene TRBJ2-7; 10 bases match TRBD2. There are 14 residues in the CDR3. J was trimmed by 2 bases and V by 8 bases; bases with no gene match: 6. CDR1 and CDR2 (germline): MNHEY, SMNVEV (reference sequence). CDR3 protein: CASARLAGTYEQYF. Here the CDR3 DNA reads TGTGCCAGCGCAAGACTAGCGGGCACCTACGAGCAGTACTTC.

This chain links TRBV2 with TRBJ1-1; D remains ambiguous. The V end lost 6 bases, the J end lost 1 base, and 9 bases lay between the germline ends. The germline CDR1 and CDR2 sequences are SNHLY and FYNNEI. The CDR3 has 13 residues. The CDR3 region has the DNA TGTGCCAGCAGGGCAGGTCGGAACACTGAAGCTTTCTTT. It is translated as CASRAGRNTEAFF.

This chain uses TRBV12-2 with TRBJ2-3. TRBV12-2 is annotated as a pseudogene. The CDR3 is 21 residues long. The CDR3 DNA reads TGTGCAAGTCGCCCACGCCGGACAGTAAAGAACGGGGGCCGCTCTGCAGATACGCAGTATTTT. This encodes CASRPRRTVKNGGRSADTQYF.

This chain connects TRBV18 to TRBJ2-7; a possible D gene is TRBD2 (6 bases). CDR3 length: 15 amino acids. Germline-derived CDR1 and CDR2 are KGHSH and LQKENI. V was clipped by 6 bases and J by 5 bases, with 20 bases between them. The CDR3, as DNA: TGTGCCAGCTCGGAGGGGAGTAAACTAGGGCACGAGCAGTACTTC. Protein product: CASSEGSKLGHEQYF.

V and J are TRBV2 and TRBJ1-4; D remains ambiguous. CDR3 length: 19 residues. The V end lost 5 bases, the J end lost 0 bases, and 22 bases lay between the germline ends. Germline CDR1 SNHLY, CDR2 FYNNEI. This CDR3 is CASSPRPRVQRPTNEKLFF. CDR3 coding DNA: TGTGCCAGCAGTCCCCGACCCAGAGTACAAAGGCCAACTAATGAAAAACTGTTTTTT.

Of note for this clone: This sample includes further DNA sequences coding for the same CDR3. This sequence joins TRBV28 and TRBJ2-1, with 7 nucleotides matching TRBD2. The CDR3 runs to 12 residues. After removal of 5 bases from V and 6 bases from J, the junction contained 1 base not matched to a gene. Germline values: CDR1 MDHEN, CDR2 SYDVKM. The CDR3 loop is CASSTGGNEQFF. The CDR3 region has the DNA TGTGCCAGCAGTACGGGGGGCAATGAGCAGTTCTTC.

The J gene is TRBJ2-1, the V gene TRBV9; TRBD2 matches 7 bases. Trimming removed 0 bases from V and 5 bases from J; junction bases left unmatched: 14. This CDR3 has 18 amino acids. Germline CDR1 is SGDLS and CDR2 is YYNGEE. This CDR3 is CASSVAPGLVPDHNEQFF. CDR3 bases: TGTGCCAGCAGCGTAGCACCAGGACTAGTCCCGGATCACAATGAGCAGTTCTTC.

V gene TRBV27 combines with J gene TRBJ2-1; tentatively, D is TRBD1 (6 bases). The V gene lost 1 base and the J gene lost 6 bases, with 16 bases spanning the gap. Germline CDR1 is MNHEY and CDR2 is SMNVEV (reference sequence). The CDR3 has 16 amino acids. As DNA, the CDR3 is TGTGCCAGCAGTTTATGGGGGCAGCAACCGTCCAATGAGCAGTTCTTC. The encoded protein is CASSLWGQQPSNEQFF.

V usage is TRBV7-8 and J usage is TRBJ2-7, with 12 positions matching TRBD2. This CDR3 is built from 16 residues. Germline lookup yields CDR1 SGHVS and CDR2 FQNEAQ. V trimming: 1 base; J trimming: 1 base; junction bases outside the gene matches: 2. CDR3 residues: CASSLELAGGSYEQYF. The DNA for the CDR3 is TGTGCCAGCAGCTTAGAACTAGCGGGAGGTTCCTACGAGCAGTACTTC. The full variable domain, with the rest looked up from reference TRBV7-8 and TRBJ2-7, is GAGVSQSPRYKVAKRGQDVALRCDPISGHVSLFWYQQALGQGPEFLTYFQNEAQLDKSGLPSDRFFAERPEGSVSTLKIQRTQQEDSAVYLCASSLELAGGSYEQYFGPGTRLTVT.

Note on this clone: Other nucleotide sequences from this sample produce the same CDR3. The chain carries TRBV29-1 and TRBJ2-3, with D possibly TRBD2 on 5 matching bases. The CDR3 loop spans 12 amino acids. Trimming took off 6 bases at V and 2 bases at J, with 9 bases between the two ends. Germline V CDR1 and CDR2: SQVTM, ANQGSEA. This CDR3 is CSVGAATDTQYF. The CDR3 DNA follows: TGCAGCGTAGGAGCGGCCACAGATACGCAGTATTTT.

The chain combines TRBV18 with TRBJ1-2; a weak D match, TRBD1 (5 bases). V was pared by 3 bases and J by 2 bases, with 19 bases between. This CDR3 is built from 17 residues. Germline lookup yields CDR1 KGHSH and CDR2 LQKENI. The CDR3 region is CASSPPDGRDRNYGYTF. CDR3 sequence (DNA): TGTGCCAGCTCACCCCCTGATGGTCGGGACCGAAACTATGGCTACACCTTC.

As concerns this clone: Other DNA sequences of this sample code for an identical CDR3. V is TRBV28 and J is TRBJ1-5; no reliable D call. Trimming removed 3 bases from V and 1 base from J, with 7 bases in between. CDR1 and CDR2 (germline): MDHEN, SYDVKM. The length of the CDR3 is 14 residues. The CDR3 protein is CASSLLGSNQPQHF. The CDR3, as DNA: TGTGCCAGCAGTTTGCTCGGGAGCAATCAGCCCCAGCATTTT.

This chain links TRBV2 with TRBJ1-1; D possibly corresponds to TRBD1 (5 bases). The CDR3 spans 14 residues. Germline CDR1 SNHLY, CDR2 FYNNEI. V lost 5 bases to trimming and J lost 0 bases, with 10 bases between them. The DNA for the CDR3 is TGTGCCAGCAGTTTCAGGGTTCTGAACACTGAAGCTTTCTTT. It encodes CASSFRVLNTEAFF.

This clone was seen a handful of times. This sample includes further DNA sequences coding for the same CDR3. The chain combines TRBV9 with TRBJ2-1; TRBD2 matches 7 bases. The CDR3 has 14 residues. Trimming cost V 0 bases and J 5 bases; bases outside gene matches: 2. CDR1 and CDR2 (germline): SGDLS, YYNGEE. The CDR3: CASSVAGGNNEQFF. Written as DNA, the CDR3 is TGTGCCAGCAGCGTAGCGGGAGGAAACAATGAGCAGTTCTTC.

As to this clone: This specimen includes other DNA sequences encoding the same CDR3. V is TRBV5-1 and J is TRBJ2-1, with TRBD1 matching 7 bases. The CDR3 is 14 amino acids. Per the germline V gene, CDR1 is SGHRS and CDR2 is YFSETQ. V shed 0 bases, J shed 8 bases, and the junction held 5 bases outside the gene matches. This chain's CDR3 is CASSLGQGGDEQFF. DNA of the CDR3: TGCGCCAGCAGCTTGGGACAGGGTGGCGATGAGCAGTTCTTC.

The chain uses TRBV30 and TRBJ1-5; 7 bases line up with TRBD1. This CDR3 contains 13 residues. Trimming at V came to 0 bases and at J to 9 bases, leaving 5 bases not matched to a gene. The germline V gene encodes CDR1 GTSNPN and CDR2 SVGIG (reference sequence). CDR3 amino acids: CAWSVTGERPQHF. For the CDR3, the DNA is TGTGCCTGGAGTGTAACAGGGGAGCGGCCCCAGCATTTT.

V and J are TRBV29-1 and TRBJ2-1; D may be TRBD1 (6 bases). The CDR3 covers 12 residues. The ends were cut back, 3 bases at V and 5 bases at J, with 8 bases in the middle. Germline values: CDR1 SQVTM, CDR2 ANQGSEA. The CDR3 DNA sequence: TGCAGCGTTGACGGGACAAACAATGAGCAGTTCTTC. It translates to CSVDGTNNEQFF.

The V call is TRBV5-4, the J call TRBJ2-2; D call uncertain. CDR1 SGHNT and CDR2 YYREEE come from the germline V gene (reference sequence). The CDR3 has 12 amino acids. V was shortened by 2 bases and J by 6 bases, with 5 bases between the two germline ends. CDR3 sequence reads: CASSLFPGELFF. The CDR3 DNA reads TGTGCCAGCAGCTTATTCCCCGGGGAGCTGTTTTTT.

The V call is TRBV27, the J call TRBJ2-7, with 15 nucleotides matching TRBD2. CDR1 and CDR2 (germline): MNHEY, SMNVEV (reference sequence). CDR3 length: 21 amino acids. After removal of 2 bases from V and 3 bases from J, the junction contained 17 bases not matched to a gene. This CDR3 reads CASSLEPGLAGGLGFVYEQYF. Here the CDR3 DNA reads TGTGCCAGCAGTTTAGAGCCCGGACTAGCGGGAGGGCTTGGTTTCGTCTACGAGCAGTACTTC.